The TCR beta chain described here comes from a study of T cell repertoires in cytomegalovirus infection. Study context: An indication of both CMV infection and matching HLA type came from public TCR beta signatures.

TCRdb reprocessed the reads via MiXCR and lists one record per CDR3 protein. The sample consists of over 450,000 distinct CDR3 sequences, 11% of them appearing once. The CDR3 is 18 amino acids. Germline CDR1 and CDR2: MDHEN and SYDVKM. V lost 2 bases and J 0 bases, leaving 19 bases between the germline ends. In its sample, this clonotype was seen many times. Sequenced input: PBMCs. This TCR was sampled from a human donor in good health (CMV status not recorded). Some clones in this sample may be carry-over from other donors' samples. V gene TRBV28 combines with J gene TRBJ2-5, with D uncertain. CDR3 sequence (DNA): TGTGCCAGCAGTTTAGTGGCCTTCCAGGTACCCCACCAAGAGACCCAGTACTTC. Translation gives CASSLVAFQVPHQETQYF.